The following is a T cell receptor beta chain sequence with its context. The data are from a study of blood T cell repertoires in COVID-19. CDR3 length equals 14 residues. The germline CDR1 and CDR2 sequences are ENHRY and SYGVKD. V was clipped by 3 bases and J by 2 bases, with 11 bases between them. The protocol was immunoSEQ multiplex PCR, while the TCRdb copy is restricted to in-frame clones and leaves out a portion. The sample records about 160,000 clones, approximately 87% being singletons. The material sequenced was peripheral blood. The source is a woman aged 70-85 years with COVID-19, enrolled during active disease. V usage is TRBV10-3 and J usage is TRBJ2-7; D call uncertain. In nucleotides, the CDR3 is TGTGCCATCAGTGAAAGAGACACCACCTACGAGCAGTACTTC. As protein: CAISERDTTYEQYF.